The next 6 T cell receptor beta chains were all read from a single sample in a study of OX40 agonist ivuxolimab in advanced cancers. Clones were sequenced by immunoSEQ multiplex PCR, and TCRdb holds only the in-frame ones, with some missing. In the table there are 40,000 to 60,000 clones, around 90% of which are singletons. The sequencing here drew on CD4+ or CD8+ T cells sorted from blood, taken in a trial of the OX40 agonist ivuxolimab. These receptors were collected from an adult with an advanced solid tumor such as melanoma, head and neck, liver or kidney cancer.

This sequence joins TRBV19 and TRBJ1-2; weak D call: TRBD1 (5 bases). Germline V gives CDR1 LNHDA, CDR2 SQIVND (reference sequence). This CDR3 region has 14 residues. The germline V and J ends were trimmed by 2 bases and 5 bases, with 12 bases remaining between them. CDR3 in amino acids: CASSIKTVNYGYTF. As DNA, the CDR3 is TGTGCCAGTAGTATAAAGACAGTCAATTATGGCTACACCTTC.

Here the CDR3 reads CASSSKSTGGKGANYGYTF. The DNA of the CDR3 is TGTGCCAGCAGTTCAAAATCGACAGGGGGAAAGGGAGCTAACTATGGCTACACCTTC. The chain recombines TRBV27 with TRBJ1-2; TRBD1 agrees at 9 bases. This CDR3 is 19 amino acids long. Germline loops: CDR1 MNHEY, CDR2 SMNVEV (reference sequence). Trimming removed 4 bases from V and 0 bases from J; junction bases left unmatched: 15.

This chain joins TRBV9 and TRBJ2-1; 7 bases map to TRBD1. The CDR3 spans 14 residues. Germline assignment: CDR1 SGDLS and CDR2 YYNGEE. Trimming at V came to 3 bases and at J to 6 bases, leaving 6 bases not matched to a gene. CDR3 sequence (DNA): TGTGCCAGCAGCGGATTAAACAGGGGCAATGAGCAGTTCTTC. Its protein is CASSGLNRGNEQFF.

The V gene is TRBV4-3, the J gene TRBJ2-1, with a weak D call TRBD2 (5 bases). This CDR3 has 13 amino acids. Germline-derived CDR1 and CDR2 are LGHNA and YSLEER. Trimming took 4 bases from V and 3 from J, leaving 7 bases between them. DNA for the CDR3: TGCGCCAGCAGCCCCGACTACTACAATGAGCAGTTCTTC. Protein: CASSPDYYNEQFF.

This CDR3 reads CASSARSDEKLFF. The DNA of the CDR3 is TGTGCCAGCAGTGCTAGGTCAGATGAAAAACTGTTTTTT. J is TRBJ1-4 and V is TRBV9; D uncertain. Trimming took off 5 bases at V and 6 bases at J, with 11 bases between the two ends. This CDR3 has 13 residues. The germline CDR1 and CDR2 sequences are SGDLS and YYNGEE.

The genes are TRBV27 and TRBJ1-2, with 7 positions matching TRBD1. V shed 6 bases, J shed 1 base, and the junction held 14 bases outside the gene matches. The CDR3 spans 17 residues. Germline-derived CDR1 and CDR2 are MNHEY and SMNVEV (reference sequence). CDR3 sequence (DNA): TGTGCCAGCAGAGAGGGGGCAACACCGACCTTTAACTATGGCTACACCTTC. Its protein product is CASREGATPTFNYGYTF.